Listed below are T cell receptor beta chains from one sample, sequenced in a study of early T cells in non-severe SARS-CoV-2 infection. TCRdb re-analysed the 5' RACE reads in MiXCR, keeping a single row per CDR3 protein. Among 55,000 to 75,000 distinct CDR3 sequences listed, less than 10% were seen once. The specimen was whole blood. These receptors were taken from an adult who was a healthcare worker with PCR-confirmed SARS-CoV-2 infection or an uninfected control (not recorded which). CDR3s include the opening cysteine and the closing phenylalanine or tryptophan. D genes are given only for firm matches. Some rows mark clone size as missing; the rest say once, few, many or name a class of expanded clone.

>TRBV18|TRBJ2-6|-|-
CASSPATVTSGANVLTF
TGTGCCAGCTCACCCGCAACGGTCACTTCTGGGGCCAACGTCCTGACTTTC
>TRBV2|TRBJ1-1|TRBD1|many
CASSETGDTEAFF
TGTGCCAGCAGTGAGACAGGGGACACTGAAGCTTTCTTT
>TRBV5-1|TRBJ1-2|TRBD1|many
CASSLQGSANYGYTF
TGCGCCAGCAGCTTACAGGGGAGCGCTAACTATGGCTACACCTTC
>TRBV5-4|TRBJ1-1|TRBD1|-
CASSSYRAQGVTEAFF
TGTGCCAGCAGCTCATACCGGGCACAGGGGGTCACTGAAGCTTTCTTT
>TRBV9|TRBJ2-3|-|few
CASSTGPAQMRDTQYF
TGTGCCAGCAGCACCGGTCCGGCCCAGATGAGAGATACGCAGTATTTT
>TRBV19|TRBJ2-5|-|-
CATKVQAGEATQYF
TGTGCCACCAAAGTACAAGCTGGAGAGGCGACCCAGTACTTC
>TRBV6-1|TRBJ1-5|TRBD1|-
CASATVSGGYQPQHF
TGTGCCAGTGCCACAGTGTCAGGGGGGTATCAGCCCCAGCATTTT
>TRBV5-1|TRBJ2-3|-|few
CASSLVPGASTDTQYF
TGCGCCAGCAGCTTGGTGCCGGGGGCAAGCACAGATACGCAGTATTTT
>TRBV7-9|TRBJ1-4|-|-
CVSSPSGGEKLFF
TGTGTCAGCAGCCCGTCGGGGGGCGAAAAACTGTTTTTT
>TRBV24-1|TRBJ2-1|TRBD1|many
CATSDSRTGTGDNEQFF
TGTGCCACCAGTGATTCGCGAACCGGGACAGGGGACAATGAGCAGTTCTTC
>TRBV20-1|TRBJ2-1|-|many
CSAREGQGLGSYNEQFF
TGCAGTGCTAGAGAAGGTCAGGGCCTGGGTTCCTACAATGAGCAGTTCTTC
>TRBV13|TRBJ1-3|-|few
CASSLSLAGNTIYF
TGTGCCAGCAGCTTAAGTCTGGCTGGAAACACCATATATTTT
>TRBV18|TRBJ2-4|TRBD2|-
CASSPRIKRGPKNIQYF
TGTGCCAGCTCACCACGCATAAAGCGGGGTCCAAAAAACATTCAGTACTTC
>TRBV3-1|TRBJ2-5|-|few
CASSQGTVAGETQYF
TGTGCCAGCAGCCAAGGGACAGTGGCGGGAGAGACCCAGTACTTC
>TRBV20-1|TRBJ2-3|TRBD2|many
CSARGGGGLADTQYF
TGCAGTGCTAGAGGGGGCGGGGGTCTTGCAGATACGCAGTATTTT
>TRBV5-8|TRBJ2-1|TRBD2|-
CASSRHSLAGGYNEQFF
TGTGCCAGCAGCCGCCACTCTCTAGCGGGGGGATACAATGAGCAGTTCTTC
>TRBV27|TRBJ1-1|-|-
CASSLYSLGAGVLNTEAFF
TGTGCCAGCAGTTTATATAGTCTGGGTGCGGGCGTATTGAACACTGAAGCTTTCTTT
>TRBV5-1|TRBJ2-5|-|-
CASTSQLETQYF
TGCGCCAGCACCTCTCAGCTGGAGACCCAGTACTTC
>TRBV11-2|TRBJ2-2|-|-
CASSFGNTGELFF
TGTGCCAGCAGCTTCGGGAACACCGGGGAGCTGTTTTTT
>TRBV5-1|TRBJ2-5|TRBD2|-
CASSPLGGVQETQYF
TGCGCCAGCAGCCCCTTGGGGGGGGTCCAAGAGACCCAGTACTTC
>TRBV20-1|TRBJ2-5|-|many
CSALGGGRETQYF
TGCAGTGCTCTTGGAGGGGGCCGGGAGACCCAGTACTTC
>TRBV20-1|TRBJ1-1|-|few
CSARDGGQEAFF
TGCAGTGCTAGAGATGGGGGACAAGAAGCTTTCTTT
>TRBV7-3|TRBJ1-6|-|many
CASSQRIERGEVPLHF
TGTGCCAGCAGCCAAAGGATCGAAAGGGGGGAGGTTCCCCTCCACTTT
>TRBV2|TRBJ1-1|-|few
CAGSWGKGTEAFF
TGTGCCGGTAGTTGGGGGAAAGGCACTGAAGCTTTCTTT
>TRBV7-3|TRBJ2-1|-|many
CASSLIADSSSYNEQFF
TGTGCCAGCAGCTTAATAGCGGATTCCAGCTCCTACAATGAGCAGTTCTTC
>TRBV30|TRBJ1-5|-|-
CAWSSGIKRNQPQHF
TGTGCCTGGAGTTCAGGGATTAAGCGCAATCAGCCCCAGCATTTT
>TRBV6-1|TRBJ2-3|-|many
CASSEIRGDTQYF
TGTGCCAGCAGTGAAATAAGGGGAGATACGCAGTATTTT
>TRBV5-4|TRBJ1-1|-|few
CASSFNQRDTEAFF
TGTGCCAGCAGCTTCAACCAGAGGGACACTGAAGCTTTCTTT
>TRBV7-2|TRBJ2-2|TRBD2|many
CASSSFVGGTGELFF
TGTGCCAGCAGCTCCTTCGTGGGAGGGACCGGGGAGCTGTTTTTT
>TRBV10-3|TRBJ2-5|TRBD2|-
CAISVLAGARGKETQYF
TGTGCCATCAGCGTACTAGCGGGGGCCCGGGGAAAAGAGACCCAGTACTTC
>TRBV12-5|TRBJ2-1|-|many
CASVERLNEQFF
TGTGCTAGTGTTGAGCGACTAAATGAGCAGTTCTTC
>TRBV12-3/TRBV12-4|TRBJ1-3|-|-
CASSFYGSGNTIYF
TGTGCCAGCAGTTTCTATGGCTCTGGAAACACCATATATTTT
>TRBV12-3/TRBV12-4|TRBJ2-5|TRBD2|-
CASSRGTSGPQKTQYF
TGTGCCAGCAGTCGGGGGACTAGCGGGCCTCAAAAGACCCAGTACTTC
>TRBV9|TRBJ2-3|-|many
CASTNGGSTDTQYF
TGTGCCAGCACCAACGGAGGAAGCACAGATACGCAGTATTTT
>TRBV20-1|TRBJ2-5|-|few
CSAPNPVEGEETQYF
TGCAGTGCCCCGAACCCCGTAGAGGGGGAAGAGACCCAGTACTTC
>TRBV10-3|TRBJ1-1|-|few
CAISESAPTEVNTEAFF
TGTGCCATCAGTGAGTCGGCCCCTACAGAGGTGAACACTGAAGCTTTCTTT
>TRBV20-1|TRBJ1-2|-|few
CSATRRDRNYGYTF
TGCAGTGCTACCCGCCGAGACCGGAACTATGGCTACACCTTC
>TRBV5-1|TRBJ1-2|-|-
CASSLRGFGYTF
TGCGCCAGCAGCTTGCGAGGGTTCGGCTACACCTTC
>TRBV9|TRBJ1-6|TRBD1|-
CASSPADRGPGSPLHF
TGTGCCAGCAGCCCGGCGGACAGGGGGCCTGGTTCACCCCTCCACTTT
>TRBV20-1|TRBJ1-4|TRBD1|few
CSARDRHNEKLFF
TGCAGTGCCCGGGACAGGCATAATGAAAAACTGTTTTTT
>TRBV5-1|TRBJ1-1|TRBD1|-
CASSPGTGLTSNTEAFF
TGCGCCAGCAGCCCTGGGACAGGCCTGACGTCGAACACTGAAGCTTTCTTT
>TRBV5-6|TRBJ2-3|-|few
CASSLTGPLSTDTQYF
TGTGCCAGCAGCTTGACGGGACCTCTTAGCACAGATACGCAGTATTTT
>TRBV7-2|TRBJ1-6|-|few
CASSPGFYNSPLHF
TGTGCCAGCAGCCCGGGTTTCTATAATTCACCCCTCCACTTT